Listed here are 24 T cell receptor beta chains from one sample, sequenced in a study of T cell repertoires in cytomegalovirus infection. A single record per CDR3 protein comes from TCRdb applying MiXCR to the reads. The table includes nearly 650,000 distinct CDR3 sequences, 20% to 25% detected once. Sequenced input: CD8+ T cells from PBMCs. These receptors all come from a human donor in good health (CMV status not recorded). Some clones in this sample may be carry-over from other donors' samples.

There are a few counts of this clonotype. The J gene is TRBJ2-7, the V gene TRBV7-9; D gene unclear. The germline V gene has CDR1 SEHNR and CDR2 FQNEAQ (reference sequence). CDR3 length equals 15 residues. Between the trimmed V and J ends, which lost 5 bases and 3 bases, there was a span of 17 bases. In DNA form, the CDR3 reads TGTGCCAGCAGCCCGCCGGGCCCCATCGACTACGAGCAGTACGTC. This codes for CASSPPGPIDYEQYV.

This chain uses TRBV25-1 with TRBJ1-1; D gene unclear. In germline, CDR1 is MGHDK, CDR2 SYGVNS. The CDR3 loop spans 12 amino acids. Trimming pared 8 bases from V and 7 bases from J, leaving 14 bases between. The CDR3 loop reads CASLGGGGEAFF. For the CDR3, the DNA is TGTGCCAGCCTAGGAGGCGGCGGTGAAGCTTTCTTT.

Comment on this clonotype: This sequence may be a read error, since a much larger clone differs from it by one base. The rearrangement joins TRBV6-2 or TRBV6-3 to TRBJ1-6, with D maybe TRBD1 (6 bases). Per the germline V gene, CDR1 is MNHEY and CDR2 is SVGEGT. The length of the CDR3 is 16 residues. The CDR3 DNA sequence: TGTGCCAGCAGTCTCGGACAGCTCTCCTATAATTCACCCCTCAACTTT. It is translated as CASSLGQLSYNSPLNF.

The chain joins TRBV2 to TRBJ1-2; maybe TRBD1 (5 bases). Germline loops: CDR1 SNHLY, CDR2 FYNNEI. The CDR3 totals 12 residues. Trimming left V 10 bases short and J 6 bases short, with 15 bases between. The CDR3 DNA reads TGTGCCATACAAGCAGGGAGTCATGGCTACACCTTC. It yields the protein CAIQAGSHGYTF.

The sample holds a few counts of this clonotype. V usage is TRBV6-2 or TRBV6-3 and J usage is TRBJ2-7, with TRBD2 as a possible D gene (5 bases). The V gene's germline CDR1 is MNHEY and CDR2 SVGEGT. V was pared by 6 bases and J by 0 bases, with 15 bases between. The CDR3 has 15 amino acids. Written as DNA, the CDR3 is TGTGCCAGCAGCTTCGACACGGACTTCTCCTACGAGCAGTACGTC. Protein: CASSFDTDFSYEQYV.

Points on this clonotype: Germline and junction disagree at one end, which may indicate a read error. The chain combines TRBV7-9 with TRBJ2-2, with 7 bases that match TRBD1. This CDR3 contains 14 residues. Germline-derived CDR1 and CDR2 are SEHNR and FQNEAQ (reference sequence). CDR3 in amino acids: CASFAQGNTGKLFF. The CDR3 region has the DNA TGTGCCAGCTTTGCACAGGGGAACACCGGGAAGCTGTTTTTT. Full variable domain (remainder filled in from reference TRBV7-9 and TRBJ2-2): DTGVSQNPRHKITKRGQNVTFRCDPISEHNRLYWYRQTLGQGPEFLTYFQNEAQLEKSRLLSDRFSAERPKGSFSTLEIQRTEQGDSAMYLCASFAQGNTGKLFFGEGSRLTVL.

This clonotype was counted many times. The chain is built from TRBV7-2 and TRBJ2-5; D possibly matches TRBD1 or TRBD2 (6 bases each). The V gene lost 4 bases and the J gene lost 4 bases, with 13 bases spanning the gap. The CDR3 contains 14 residues. Looked up from germline, CDR1 is SGHTA and CDR2 is FQGNSA. This chain's CDR3 is CASSSDSGAETQYF. CDR3 sequence (DNA): TGTGCCAGCAGCTCTGATTCGGGGGCAGAGACCCAGTACTTC.

V is TRBV10-2 and J is TRBJ1-1; weak D call: TRBD1 (5 bases). Per germline, CDR1 WSHSY and CDR2 SAAADI. There are 15 residues in the CDR3. V gave up 6 bases and J gave up 2 bases, with 16 bases separating them. The chain's CDR3 is CASRPEATGNTEAFF. The CDR3 region has the DNA TGCGCCAGCAGACCTGAGGCCACAGGAAACACTGAAGCTTTCTTT.

The sample holds a few counts of this clonotype. The chain is built from TRBV20-1 and TRBJ2-1; tentative D call: TRBD2 (5 bases). V lost 5 bases to trimming and J lost 9 bases, with 14 bases between them. Germline V lookup: CDR1 DFQATT, CDR2 SNEGSKA (reference sequence). The CDR3 extends over 12 amino acids. CDR3 bases: TGCAGTGCTGATGGACTTTCCCCTGAGCAGTTCTTC. It is translated as CSADGLSPEQFF.

The V call is TRBV20-1, the J call TRBJ1-1, with TRBD1 matching 7 bases. V lost 0 bases and J lost 1; bases outside the gene matches: 5. CDR1 is DFQATT, CDR2 SNEGSKA, per germline (reference sequence). This CDR3 has 15 residues. CDR3 sequence reads: CSARDYQGENTEAFF. The CDR3 nucleotides are TGCAGTGCTAGAGATTACCAGGGGGAGAACACTGAAGCTTTCTTT.

This clonotype was found a few times. J is TRBJ2-3 and V is TRBV7-9, with a weak D call TRBD1 (5 bases). The CDR3 totals 13 residues. Trimming shortened V by 5 bases and J by 7 bases, and 13 bases separated the two germline ends. The germline CDR1 and CDR2 sequences are SEHNR and FQNEAQ (reference sequence). The CDR3 loop reads CASSPDSRHTQYF. The CDR3 DNA follows: TGTGCCAGCAGCCCAGACAGTCGGCATACGCAGTATTTT.

This clonotype was counted many times. The V and J genes are TRBV7-8 and TRBJ2-2, with a weak D call TRBD1 (6 bases). V lost 0 bases and J 4 bases, leaving 18 bases between the germline ends. Germline CDR1 is SGHVS and CDR2 is FQNEAQ. This CDR3 is built from 18 residues. CDR3 coding DNA: TGTGCCAGCAGCTTAGCGCGAAGTCAGGGGCGGGTCACCGGGGAGCTGTTTTTT. Amino acid sequence: CASSLARSQGRVTGELFF.

V and J are TRBV6-5 and TRBJ2-7; 8 positions match TRBD2. The V segment lost 2 bases and the J segment 3 bases; nucleotides outside the gene matches: 6. This CDR3 has 15 residues. In germline, CDR1 is MNHEY, CDR2 SVGAGI. For the CDR3, the DNA is TGTGCCAGCAGTTACGGGACTAGTGGGATCTACGAGCAGTACTTC. As protein: CASSYGTSGIYEQYF.

V is TRBV29-1 and J is TRBJ1-1, with a possible D match to TRBD1 (5 bases). The V gene lost 4 bases and the J gene lost 0 bases, with 12 bases spanning the gap. From germline, CDR1 is SQVTM and CDR2 ANQGSEA. The CDR3 totals 14 residues. The CDR3 is CSVAHRGMNTEAFF. CDR3 in DNA: TGCAGCGTTGCACACCGGGGCATGAACACTGAAGCTTTCTTT.

This clonotype was counted ten times or more. V usage is TRBV7-2 and J usage is TRBJ2-2; D unclear. Trimming stripped 1 base from V and 0 bases from J, with 18 bases between. The CDR3 is 19 residues long. CDR1 is SGHTA, CDR2 FQGNSA, per germline. CDR3 DNA: TGTGCCAGCAGCTTAGTTTTTACGTACATCCACGCGAACACCGGGGAGCTGTTTTTT. Protein sequence: CASSLVFTYIHANTGELFF. The full variable domain, rest sourced from reference TRBV7-2 and TRBJ2-2, is GAGVSQSPSNKVTEKGKDVELRCDPISGHTALYWYRQSLGQGLEFLIYFQGNSAPDKSGLPSDRFSAERTGGSVSTLTIQRTQQEDSAVYLCASSLVFTYIHANTGELFFGEGSRLTVL.

This clonotype turned up a few times. The chain combines TRBV19 with TRBJ2-5; no firm D call. This CDR3 is built from 16 residues. CDR1 is LNHDA, CDR2 SQIVND, per germline (reference sequence). Trimming shortened V by 1 base and J by 1 base, and 13 bases separated the two germline ends. Here the CDR3 DNA reads TGTGCCAGTAGTATAGTTCACCCGGCCCCCCAAGAGACCCAGTACTTC. As protein: CASSIVHPAPQETQYF.

The chain recombines TRBV29-1 with TRBJ2-5, with D perhaps TRBD1 (5 bases). The CDR3 has 15 residues. Germline loops: CDR1 SQVTM, CDR2 ANQGSEA. Trimming shortened V by 0 bases and J by 5 bases, and 16 bases separated the two germline ends. The CDR3 DNA reads as TGCAGCGTTGAAGAATACCCAACAGGCGGCGAGACCCAGTACTTC. This encodes CSVEEYPTGGETQYF.

This sequence joins TRBV18 and TRBJ2-1; weak D call: TRBD2 (6 bases). The CDR3 loop spans 17 amino acids. Germline V gene data show CDR1 as KGHSH and CDR2 as LQKENI. V was cut by 2 bases and J by 0 bases, with 14 bases left in between. For the CDR3, the DNA is TGTGCCAGCTCACCAGCAAAAGGAGGGAGCTCCTACAATGAGCAGTTCTTC. The encoded protein is CASSPAKGGSSYNEQFF.

This clonotype was counted ten times or more. This sequence joins TRBV20-1 and TRBJ2-2, with 14 bases that match TRBD2. From germline, CDR1 is DFQATT and CDR2 SNEGSKA (reference sequence). Germline trimming cut 6 bases from V and 0 bases from J; bases unmatched to any gene: 6. The CDR3 consists of 17 residues. The CDR3 nucleotides are TGCAGTGCCTGTGAGGGACTAGCGGGGGCGAACACCGGGGAGCTGTTTTTT. This translates into CSACEGLAGANTGELFF.

In its sample, this clonotype was seen many times. This chain uses TRBV7-6 with TRBJ2-2, with D maybe TRBD1 (6 bases). This CDR3 contains 15 residues. V was shortened by 5 bases and J by 6 bases, with 16 bases between the two germline ends. Per germline, CDR1 SGHVS and CDR2 FNYEAQ. This CDR3 is CASSPRVAGAGELFF. DNA for the CDR3: TGTGCCAGCAGCCCGCGTGTGGCAGGGGCCGGGGAGCTGTTTTTT.

This clonotype was observed a few times. This rearrangement joins TRBV6-2 or TRBV6-3 to TRBJ2-1; D unresolved. The V end was cut by 3 bases, the J end by 6 bases, with 12 bases between. The germline CDR1 and CDR2 sequences are MNHEY and SVGEGT. The CDR3 consists of 14 residues. The CDR3 nucleotides are TGTGCCAGCAGTTATGGCCAGATCCTCAATGAGCAGTTCTTC. Translating it yields CASSYGQILNEQFF.

DNA for the CDR3: TGCGCCAGCGGGGCACGGTACAATGAGCAGTTCTTC. Its translation is CASGARYNEQFF. The chain is built from TRBV10-2 and TRBJ2-1; possible D gene TRBD1, 5 bases. The CDR3 is 12 amino acids. The V end lost 8 bases, the J end lost 4 bases, and 9 bases lay between the germline ends. Germline assignment: CDR1 WSHSY and CDR2 SAAADI.

The gene calls are TRBV28 and TRBJ2-7, with D maybe TRBD1 (5 bases). V lost 2 bases to trimming and J lost 5 bases, with 13 bases between them. Germline values: CDR1 MDHEN, CDR2 SYDVKM. The CDR3 length is 14 residues. In DNA, the CDR3 is TGTGCCAGCAGTTTAAAGGGGTGGATCGACGAGCAGTACGTC. It specifies CASSLKGWIDEQYV.

The V gene is TRBV27, the J gene TRBJ2-7; TRBD2 might be the D (6 bases). The germline V gene has CDR1 MNHEY and CDR2 SMNVEV (reference sequence). CDR3 size: 15 residues. V lost 0 bases and J 4 bases, leaving 13 bases between the germline ends. This chain's CDR3 is CASSLSISGGYEQYF. DNA for the CDR3: TGTGCCAGCAGTTTATCCATCTCCGGGGGTTACGAGCAGTACTTC.